This T cell receptor beta chain comes out of a study of CD8+ T cells in alopecia areata listed by TCRdb under 2018. Concerning the study at large: Treated patients were enrolled in an open-label pilot trial of oral tofacitinib at 5 to 10 mg twice daily for moderate-to-severe alopecia areata. Tofacitinib was administered for 6 to 18 months, and 6 months of follow-up off drug were then conducted to assess delayed response and recurrence. Disease severity in treated patients was measured with the SALT score, which quantifies the percentage of affected scalp surface area. To study T cell clonal expansion in alopecia areata, the researchers applied high-throughput TCRbeta sequencing to both the C3H/HeJ mouse model and human patients. Human TCRbeta sequencing covered scalp tissue and sorted CD4+ and CD8+ peripheral blood T cells from patchy and totalis/universalis alopecia areata patients and healthy controls. Biopsies were taken from tofacitinib-treated patients at baseline and at 4 and 24 weeks of treatment, and a later scalp biopsy was taken in several of the tofacitinib-treated patients. Clonality in the scalp was compared among normal scalp (n=4), patchy alopecia areata scalp (n=8), and alopecia totalis/universalis scalp (n=8). The RNA source kit depended on sample type: the PAXgene miRNA kit for fixed scalp, the miRNeasy kit for PBMCs, and the RNeasy kit for mouse skin. TCRbeta CDR3 regions were amplified by immunoSEQ multiplex PCR with 35 Vbeta forward and 13 Jbeta reverse primers. Broader findings and caveats from the paper: Compared with mice, TCR sequences shared between patients were less clear, possibly partly because of HLA diversity across the patient population. Because the treated cohort was small and had just a single nonresponder, larger studies are needed to establish links between baseline CD8+ expansion and response. Compared with normal scalp, lesional scalp had higher clonality and more expanded CD8+ clones, particularly in alopecia totalis/universalis, a pattern that suggests antigenic drive. Tofacitinib significantly lowered scalp clonality and the number of expanded CD8+ clones among the top 100 scalp clones. Resident alphabeta T cells in normal human skin are also sequenced, complicating scalp TCR repertoire analysis, unlike mouse skin dominated by gammadelta T cells. During tofacitinib treatment, many expanded lesional clones remained in scalp and blood, and this persistence may partly explain relapse after treatment is stopped.

The time point label, read with the paper, signifies: 24 weeks on oral tofacitinib. The label giving this sample's treatment or condition can be read as: oral pan-JAK inhibitor, 5-10 mg twice daily. Peripheral blood and lesional scalp punch biopsies were obtained from patients with alopecia areata. PBMCs were separated by density centrifugation and stained for CD3, CD4 and CD8, after which CD4+ and CD8+ T cells were sorted on a FACSAria. In its sample, this clone was seen a few times. Its specific antigen is unknown. It has no much larger one-base neighbor in the sample; base qualities were not kept. Library creation used the immunoSEQ multiplex PCR assay. RNA was extracted from all samples and reverse transcribed into cDNA as template for TCR sequencing. First-strand cDNA was synthesized using SuperScript III with a 2:1 mix of oligo-dT and random hexamers. A synthetic immune receptor repertoire was used to gauge amplification bias, and whatever bias remained was removed computationally. The study's own analysis went as follows. After raw reads were preprocessed to remove errors, the CDR3 was defined following IMGT conventions as running from the conserved cysteine to phenylalanine. To get clonality, Shannon entropy was normalized by log2 of the number of productive unique TCRs and the result was subtracted from 1. Whether each scalp clone was CD4 or CD8 was inferred by checking scalp TCRbeta sequences against the CD4 and CD8 repertoires from sorted blood. Sourced from immuneACCESS, this table was stored by TCRdb with only in-frame sequences that have V and J called. A share of the clones is absent; for the studies checked, an unresolved V gene accounts for under half, and the remainder has no known explanation. Clonal size and the V and J genes are those of that table, whereas D and trimming came from the DNA. Counted in this sample were 270,000 or so clones; 58% of them appeared once. The ten most abundant clones make up around 1.8% of the sample.

The CDR3 holds 11 amino acids from the cysteine to the phenylalanine. CDR3 DNA is the only sequence kept; it has 33 bases, read in frame from the first base. Per the germline V gene (reference sequence), DFQATT is the CDR1 and SNEGSKA is the CDR2. Trimming at the junction amounts to 4 bases on V and 1 base on J, and the germline ends lie 4 bases apart. This sequence uses TRBV20-1 and TRBJ1-1, with the D gene not clear enough to name. The sequences come from CD4+ T cells sorted from blood, collected at week 24, from a patient treated with tofacitinib. This TCR derives from a human donor with alopecia areata. The DNA sequence reads TGCAGTGCTACAGGGAACACTGAAGCTTTCTTT. The encoded protein is CSATGNTEAFF.